The T cell receptor (beta chain) under discussion was sequenced for a study of CD8 T cells in Susac syndrome. Study-level findings and limits: In its TCR sequencing and HLA analysis, the study acknowledged that the number of individuals was relatively small.

It was with random hexamers that roughly 0.5 to 1 ug RNA was reverse transcribed. The method of amplification for TCR beta CDR3 was immunoSEQ multiplex PCR, covering 54 Vbeta and 13 Jbeta. TCRdb re-analysed the immunoSEQ multiplex PCR reads in MiXCR, keeping a single row per CDR3 protein. The sample holds about 210,000 distinct CDR3 sequences, 94% seen once. Trimming removed 5 bases from V and 7 bases from J, with 9 bases in between. This CDR3 is 13 amino acids long. Germline V lookup: CDR1 SGHAT, CDR2 FQNNGV. For this clonotype: Its specificity is not known.

This sequence joins TRBV11-2 and TRBJ1-6; D ambiguous. This TCR was recovered from a human donor with Susac syndrome. Sequenced sample: CD4+ T cells from PBMCs. The DNA for the CDR3 is TGTGCCAGCAGCGCCTCCCCCAATTCACCCCTCCACTTT. Its translation is CASSASPNSPLHF.